These T cell receptor beta chains were read from a single sample in a study of sequential checkpoint blockade in melanoma. Sequencing was performed with immunoSEQ multiplex PCR; in TCRdb, only in-frame clones are kept and a portion is missing. The data show about 3,400 clones, about 22% seen once. Sample: tumor tissue (inferred from file names), taken from a patient given nivolumab and ipilimumab in sequence. Receptors originate from a human donor with melanoma. Both conserved end residues are part of each CDR3. Each record gives: V gene, clone size, D gene, J gene, CDR3 protein, CDR3 DNA. A D gene is named only where the DNA matches it firmly. Part of the rows lack a size; the others show once, few, many or a class for expanded clones.

TRBV11-3	few	-	TRBJ1-3	CASSSSRQGNTIYF	TGTGCCAGCAGCTCAAGCAGACAGGGAAACACCATATATTTT
TRBV6-8	few	TRBD2	TRBJ2-7	CASSRGGSSYEQYF	TGTGCCAGCAGTAGGGGCGGGAGCTCCTACGAGCAGTACTTC
TRBV25-1	few	-	TRBJ2-3	CASSEGIDTQYF	TGTGCCAGCAGTGAAGGGATAGATACGCAGTATTTT
TRBV30	-	-	TRBJ2-4	CAGRAGNRAKNIQYF	TGTGCCGGTCGGGCCGGGAATCGGGCCAAAAACATTCAGTACTTC
TRBV6-7	-	-	TRBJ1-5	CASSYLGSMHF	TGTGCCAGCAGTTACCTGGGGTCCATGCATTTT
TRBV9	few	TRBD1	TRBJ1-3	CASTAADWGQSIGNTIYF	TGTGCCAGCACCGCGGCGGACTGGGGACAGAGTATCGGAAACACCATATATTTT
TRBV6-8	few	TRBD1	TRBJ2-5	CASSYGQGAWETQYF	TGTGCCAGCAGCTACGGACAGGGGGCATGGGAGACCCAGTACTTC
TRBV6-8	-	TRBD1	TRBJ1-4	CASSSHRGSDEKLFF	TGTGCCAGCAGTTCGCACAGGGGTTCGGATGAAAAACTGTTTTTT
TRBV11-3	medium-sized	-	TRBJ1-5	CASSLGFLFGQPQHF	TGTGCCAGCAGCTTAGGGTTCCTTTTTGGTCAGCCCCAGCATTTT
TRBV9	medium-sized	-	TRBJ2-3	CASTAGGVGTDTQYF	TGTGCCAGCACGGCGGGCGGGGTAGGGACAGATACGCAGTATTTT
TRBV4-1	few	TRBD1	TRBJ1-1	CASSQEGDRVGTEAFF	TGCGCCAGCAGCCAAGAAGGGGACAGGGTGGGTACTGAAGCTTTCTTT
TRBV6-8	-	-	TRBJ1-2	CASTEGGLSYGYTF	TGTGCCAGCACAGAGGGAGGGTTAAGCTATGGCTACACCTTC
TRBV6-8	medium-sized	TRBD2	TRBJ2-1	CASSYSSGGLNNEQFF	TGTGCCAGCAGTTACTCTAGCGGGGGATTAAACAATGAGCAGTTCTTC
TRBV19	-	-	TRBJ1-1	CASSILGGASEAFF	TGTGCCAGTAGTATATTGGGAGGGGCGAGTGAAGCTTTCTTT
TRBV19	once	TRBD1	TRBJ2-2	CASRKNFGTGDTGELFF	TGTGCCAGTAGGAAAAACTTCGGGACAGGGGACACCGGGGAGCTGTTTTTT
TRBV5-1	-	-	TRBJ1-5	CASSPDSLNQPQHF	TGCGCCAGCAGCCCGGACAGCCTCAATCAGCCCCAGCATTTT
TRBV19	few	-	TRBJ1-4	CASSIWRINEKLFF	TGTGCCAGTAGTATATGGCGGATTAATGAAAAACTGTTTTTT
TRBV11-3	medium-sized	-	TRBJ2-3	CASSISGRGSTDTQYF	TGTGCCAGCTCAATAAGCGGTCGGGGTAGCACAGATACGCAGTATTTT
TRBV11-3	medium-sized	TRBD1	TRBJ2-3	CASSLGQHTDTQYF	TGTGCCAGCAGCCTGGGACAGCACACAGATACGCAGTATTTT
TRBV11-3	medium-sized	-	TRBJ2-2	CASSLRTPQTGELFF	TGTGCCAGCAGCTTAAGAACACCTCAAACCGGGGAGCTGTTTTTT
TRBV12-5	-	-	TRBJ2-5	CASQGGQGTQYF	TGTGCCAGCCAGGGGGGGCAGGGGACCCAGTACTTC
TRBV11-3	many	TRBD1	TRBJ1-2	CASSFLPPGQGDYGYTF	TGTGCCAGCAGCTTTCTACCTCCCGGACAGGGAGACTATGGCTACACCTTC
TRBV11-3	medium-sized	-	TRBJ2-1	CASSIPRTRGVQDEQFF	TGTGCCAGCAGCATCCCGCGGACAAGGGGGGTTCAGGATGAGCAGTTCTTC
TRBV29-1	once	TRBD1	TRBJ1-5	CSAAGQENQPQHF	TGCAGCGCCGCGGGACAGGAAAATCAGCCCCAGCATTTT
TRBV6-8	few	-	TRBJ2-5	CASEGLGETQYF	TGTGCCAGCGAGGGTCTGGGCGAGACCCAGTACTTC
TRBV19	-	-	TRBJ1-1	CASSIVARSKLNTEAFF	TGTGCCAGTAGTATAGTAGCCCGATCAAAGCTGAACACTGAAGCTTTCTTT
TRBV19	-	TRBD1	TRBJ1-2	CASSATDRGTYGYTF	TGTGCCAGTAGTGCGACCGACAGGGGGACCTATGGCTACACCTTC
TRBV12-2	-	-	TRBJ2-2	CATRLAGGLNTGELFF	TGTGCCACACGACTAGCGGGGGGGCTGAACACCGGGGAGCTGTTTTTT
TRBV30	-	-	TRBJ2-3	CAWSVLESTQYF	TGTGCCTGGAGTGTACTGGAGTCTACGCAGTATTTT
TRBV6-8	few	-	TRBJ2-7	CASSYSERKITYEQYF	TGTGCCAGCAGTTACTCAGAAAGAAAGATTACCTACGAGCAGTACTTC
TRBV6-8	few	-	TRBJ2-7	CASSYLRALAYEQYF	TGTGCCAGCAGTTACTTGCGGGCCCTCGCCTACGAGCAGTACTTC
TRBV4-1	few	TRBD1	TRBJ1-5	CASSPVPGQGRGYQPQHF	TGCGCCAGCAGCCCCGTCCCGGGACAGGGGAGGGGGTACCAGCCCCAGCATTTT